This is a list of T cell receptor beta chains from one sample in a study of Ad26.COV2.S vaccination and SARS-CoV-2 variants. Data came from immunoSEQ multiplex PCR; TCRdb stores just in-frame clones and leaves some out. The data contain fewer than 150,000 clones, 86% of them singletons. The sample was peripheral blood, taken after recovery from COVID-19. These receptors were collected from a human donor who had recovered from COVID-19. Each CDR3 is given with its conserved first and last residue. The D gene is left open where the match is weak. Clone size is given for some rows only: seen once, a few or many times, or a class if the clone is expanded.

j_gene,d_gene,len,abundance,v_gene,CDR3aa,CDR3nt
TRBJ2-3,NA,14,NA,TRBV30,CAWSVGQATDTQYF,TGTGCCTGGAGTGTAGGTCAGGCCACAGATACGCAGTATTTT
TRBJ1-6,TRBD1,14,NA,TRBV19,CASTLGTGVSPLHF,TGTGCCAGTACCCTCGGGACAGGGGTTTCACCCCTCCACTTT
TRBJ2-6,NA,15,NA,TRBV5-1,CASSWRTAGANVLTF,TGCGCCAGCAGCTGGCGGACAGCTGGGGCCAACGTCCTGACTTTC
TRBJ2-3,TRBD2,15,NA,TRBV30,CAWSPLGRGEDTQYF,TGTGCCTGGAGTCCCCTCGGGCGGGGGGAAGATACGCAGTATTTT
TRBJ2-1,NA,17,NA,TRBV6-1,CASSDSLWGGDLSEQFF,TGTGCCAGCAGTGACAGTCTTTGGGGCGGGGACCTAAGTGAGCAGTTCTTC
TRBJ2-3,TRBD2,14,NA,TRBV19,CASSILGRADTQYF,TGTGCCAGTAGTATTCTGGGGAGGGCAGATACGCAGTATTTT
TRBJ1-5,NA,14,NA,TRBV6-6,CASSPDTSTQPQHF,TGTGCCAGCAGTCCCGACACGTCAACTCAGCCCCAGCATTTT
TRBJ1-2,NA,15,NA,TRBV28,CASSLGRTQAAGYTF,TGTGCCAGCAGTTTAGGACGTACGCAGGCTGCTGGCTACACCTTC
TRBJ2-7,TRBD2,15,NA,TRBV27,CASSSGLAGFYEQYF,TGTGCCAGCAGTTCTGGGCTAGCGGGGTTCTACGAGCAGTACTTC
TRBJ2-7,NA,12,NA,TRBV6-5,CASSESSYEQYF,TGTGCCAGCTCCGAAAGCTCCTACGAGCAGTACTTC
TRBJ1-1,NA,13,few,TRBV7-2,CASSLRGTNGAFF,TGTGCCAGCAGCTTACGCGGGACAAATGGGGCTTTCTTT
TRBJ2-1,NA,11,once,TRBV27,CASSSRAEQFF,TGTGCCAGCAGTTCCCGCGCTGAGCAGTTCTTC
TRBJ2-3,TRBD2,14,NA,TRBV15,CATGLAGGTDTQYF,TGTGCCACCGGACTAGCGGGGGGCACAGATACGCAGTATTTT
TRBJ1-5,NA,13,few,TRBV5-8,CASSQEGNQPQHF,TGTGCCAGCAGTCAGGAGGGAAATCAGCCCCAGCATTTT
TRBJ2-7,NA,16,NA,TRBV2,CASTLSGPSRPYEQYF,TGTGCCAGCACCTTATCGGGTCCAAGCCGACCCTACGAGCAGTACTTC
TRBJ1-1,NA,15,once,TRBV5-6,CASSFLDRLNTEAFF,TGTGCCAGCAGCTTCCTGGACAGACTGAACACTGAAGCTTTCTTT
TRBJ2-5,NA,16,NA,TRBV19,CASSGRGLGVGETQYF,TGTGCCTCCTCGGGGCGGGGGCTTGGAGTGGGAGAGACCCAGTACTTC
TRBJ1-1,NA,14,NA,TRBV2,CASSGRLGNTEAFF,TGTGCCAGCAGTGGAAGGTTGGGGAACACTGAAGCTTTCTTT
TRBJ2-7,NA,13,NA,TRBV3-1/TRBV3-2,CASGRRSSYEQYF,TGTGCCAGCGGGAGACGCAGCTCCTACGAGCAGTACTTC
TRBJ1-1,NA,13,NA,TRBV12-5,CASGLGNRVEAFF,TGTGCTAGTGGTTTGGGGAACAGGGTTGAAGCTTTCTTT
TRBJ2-3,NA,15,NA,TRBV6-2/TRBV6-3,CASSYRGLQVDTQYF,TGTGCCAGCAGTTACAGGGGCCTCCAAGTAGATACGCAGTATTTT
TRBJ2-1,NA,14,NA,TRBV18,CASSGGSSYNEQFF,TGTGCCAGCTCTGGGGGGAGCTCCTACAATGAGCAGTTCTTC
TRBJ1-2,NA,15,NA,TRBV5-6,CASRGVSPGGYGYTF,TGTGCCAGCAGAGGGGTGTCCCCCGGGGGCTATGGCTACACCTTC
TRBJ2-1,TRBD2,14,once,TRBV19,CATSSGGPGNEQFF,TGTGCCACCAGTAGCGGGGGGCCCGGGAATGAGCAGTTCTTC
TRBJ2-1,TRBD2,16,NA,TRBV7-9,CASSLGKAGAYNEQFF,TGTGCCAGCAGCTTAGGCAAAGCGGGGGCCTACAATGAGCAGTTCTTC
TRBJ2-2,TRBD2,15,NA,TRBV27,CASRTAGGITGELFF,TGTGCCAGCAGGACGGCGGGGGGAATCACCGGGGAGCTGTTTTTT
TRBJ2-1,NA,11,NA,TRBV11-2,CASMGKGEQFF,TGTGCCAGCATGGGAAAGGGGGAGCAGTTCTTC
TRBJ1-3,NA,12,NA,TRBV7-2,CASSSQRNTIYF,TGTGCCAGCAGCTCACAGCGAAACACCATATATTTT
TRBJ2-1,NA,14,NA,TRBV9,CASSSGLGSNEQFF,TGTGCCAGCAGCTCGGGGTTGGGTTCCAATGAGCAGTTCTTC
TRBJ2-7,NA,12,NA,TRBV5-1,CASTIDRNEQYF,TGCGCCAGCACCATTGACAGGAACGAGCAGTACTTC
TRBJ1-2,NA,12,few,TRBV6-5,CASSYSGYGYTF,TGTGCCAGCAGTTACTCGGGCTATGGCTACACCTTC
TRBJ1-1,NA,14,few,TRBV10-2,CASSESDMNTEAFF,TGCGCCAGCAGTGAATCCGATATGAACACTGAAGCTTTCTTT
TRBJ2-7,TRBD1,15,NA,TRBV7-2,CASSLDGQGAYEQYF,TGTGCCAGCAGCTTAGATGGACAGGGGGCCTACGAGCAGTACTTC
TRBJ2-6,NA,18,NA,TRBV19,CASRAPAHWSSGANVLTF,TGTGCCAGTAGAGCCCCCGCCCATTGGTCCTCTGGGGCCAACGTCCTGACTTTC
TRBJ2-7,NA,15,once,TRBV10-3,CAISGSLGNSYEQYF,TGTGCCATCAGTGGTTCCTTGGGCAACTCCTACGAGCAGTACTTC
TRBJ2-3,TRBD1,18,NA,TRBV19,CASSIGTGLFPNTDTQYF,TGTGCCAGTAGTATAGGGACAGGTCTCTTTCCCAACACAGATACGCAGTATTTT
TRBJ2-1,NA,16,NA,TRBV6-2/TRBV6-3,CASSSQGGVVGNEQFF,TGTGCCAGCAGTTCCCAAGGCGGGGTTGTGGGCAATGAGCAGTTCTTC
TRBJ2-3,TRBD1,18,NA,TRBV19,CASSLDLPGQGATDTQYF,TGTGCCAGTAGTCTAGACCTACCGGGACAGGGGGCAACAGATACGCAGTATTTT
TRBJ2-2,NA,14,NA,TRBV6-5,CASRPGGRTGELFF,TGTGCCAGCCGGCCGGGCGGGCGGACCGGGGAGCTGTTTTTT
TRBJ2-7,NA,14,NA,TRBV5-1,CASTLSDSPYEQYF,TGCGCCAGCACTCTATCGGACAGCCCCTACGAGCAGTACTTC
TRBJ2-7,TRBD1,15,once,TRBV6-2/TRBV6-3,CASSYPWTGGYEQYF,TGTGCCAGCAGTTACCCCTGGACAGGGGGCTACGAGCAGTACTTC
TRBJ1-6,NA,13,NA,TRBV28,CASSFIANSPLHF,TGTGCCAGCAGTTTCATAGCAAATTCACCCCTCCACTTT
TRBJ2-7,NA,12,once,TRBV7-2,CASSSDQAKQYF,TGTGCCAGCAGCTCGGACCAAGCCAAGCAGTACTTC
TRBJ1-5,TRBD1,14,once,TRBV7-8,CASSPAGQTQPQHF,TGTGCCAGCAGCCCAGCGGGACAGACCCAGCCCCAGCATTTT
TRBJ2-3,NA,15,NA,TRBV4-2,CASSQGTPNTDTQYF,TGTGCCAGCAGCCAGGGGACTCCTAACACAGATACGCAGTATTTT
TRBJ2-7,TRBD1,15,NA,TRBV5-6,CASSVPGQSSYEQYF,TGTGCCAGCAGCGTACCGGGACAGAGCTCCTACGAGCAGTACTTC